This T cell receptor beta chain emerged from a study of PD-1 blockade in classical Hodgkin lymphoma. Study summary: With a 2-week interval, patients received intravenous nivolumab at 3 mg/kg. Whole-study results and caveats: Newly diagnosed patients were said to have less baseline TCR diversity than healthy donors did. Complete responders' diversity at baseline resembled that of newly diagnosed patients.

The repertoire was sequenced with immunoSEQ multiplex PCR; TCRdb's copy has only in-frame clones and lacks some. In the table there are about 43,000 clones, approximately 72% of which are singletons. Patients all relapsed after autologous stem cell transplantation, and there was variation in brentuximab vedotin exposure. Germline V gene data show CDR1 as LNHDA and CDR2 as SQIVND (reference sequence). The CDR3 spans 13 residues. Between the trimmed V and J ends, which lost 10 bases and 3 bases, there was a span of 13 bases. Concerning this clone: No antigen is known for it.

This sequence joins TRBV19 and TRBJ1-5, with D possibly TRBD1 on 5 matching bases. The sequence was obtained from a human donor with classical Hodgkin lymphoma. This specimen consisted of peripheral blood mononuclear cells (PBMCs), obtained before the second cycle of nivolumab. In DNA, the CDR3 is TGTGCCACACGGTGGGGACTCAATCAGCCCCAGCATTTT. It encodes CATRWGLNQPQHF.